What follows are 22 T cell receptor beta chains derived from one specimen sequenced in a study of tumor and adjacent non-tumor tissue in lung cancer. The library came from three nested PCR rounds adapted from ARM-PCR protocols. TCRdb ran MiXCR on the multiplex PCR reads and lists one entry per CDR3 protein. Of roughly 120,000 distinct CDR3 sequences in the sample, around 57% were seen once. The template was RNA from unsorted bulk tissue. The normal lung tissue was taken more than 3 cm from the tumor edge. The specimen sequenced was distant non-tumor lung tissue. These receptors were taken from a man in his fifties or sixties with non-small cell lung cancer.

This clonotype has ten or more counts. This chain joins TRBV4-2 and TRBJ2-5, with a tentative D call TRBD2 (6 bases). V lost 0 bases and J lost 3, with 14 bases in between. The CDR3 sequence is 16 residues long. The V gene's germline CDR1 is LGHNA and CDR2 YNFKEQ. The CDR3 region has the DNA TGTGCCAGCAGCCAAGATCGAAATAGCGGAGAAGAGACCCAGTACTTC. It is translated as CASSQDRNSGEETQYF.

A remark on this clonotype: A much larger clone differs from this one at a single base, so this may be a read error. The chain combines TRBV13 with TRBJ2-1; D is unclear. Germline V gives CDR1 PRHDT, CDR2 FYEKMQ (reference sequence). The CDR3 spans 15 residues. CDR3 DNA: TGTGTCAGCAGCTCCAAATATCGTTCCTACAATGAGCAGTTCTTC. The encoded protein is CVSSSKYRSYNEQFF.

As regards this clonotype: The germline gene is not matched at one end of the junction; a read error may be the cause. The chain links TRBV11-3 to TRBJ2-6; D perhaps matches TRBD1 (6 bases). This CDR3 spans 15 amino acids. CDR1 and CDR2 from the germline V gene are SGHNT and YENEEA. The CDR3 nucleotides are TGTGCCAGCAACCAACAGGGTTTTGGGGGCAACGTCCTGACTTTC. Translation gives CASNQQGFGGNVLTF. The full variable domain, in which reference TRBV11-3 and TRBJ2-6 provide the parts outside the CDR3, is EAGVVQSPRYKIIEKKQPVAFWCNPISGHNTLYWYLQNLGQGPELLIRYENEEAVDDSQLPKDRFSAERLKGVDSTLKIQPAELGDSAVYLCASNQQGFGGNVLTFGAGSRLTVL.

The J gene is TRBJ2-1, the V gene TRBV29-1, with D possibly TRBD2 on 5 matching bases. V lost 4 bases and J lost 4, with 17 bases in between. Looked up from germline, CDR1 is SQVTM and CDR2 is ANQGSEA. The CDR3 runs to 15 residues. CDR3 nucleotides: TGCAGCGTTGGGGCATCTAACGGGAATTACAATGAGCAGTTCTTC. Protein: CSVGASNGNYNEQFF.

As regards this clonotype: The junction does not match germline at one end; this may be a read error. This chain connects TRBV6-2 or TRBV6-3 to TRBJ1-6; D might be TRBD1 (5 bases). The germline CDR1 and CDR2 sequences are MNHEY and SVGEGT. The CDR3 runs 15 residues. The CDR3 reads CASIYSGNGNLPLHF. The CDR3 bases are TGTGCCAGCATTTACTCAGGGAACGGGAATTTACCCCTCCACTTT.

The table lists this clonotype with a count of one. Because the CDR3 is missing its conserved closing phenylalanine or tryptophan, this is likely a read error. The chain is built from TRBV4-1 and TRBJ1-5, with a weak D call TRBD1 (5 bases). Per the germline V gene, CDR1 is MGHRA and CDR2 is YSYEKL. Trimming shortened V by 1 base and J by 8 bases, and 6 bases separated the two germline ends. This CDR3 contains 12 residues. The CDR3 sequence is CASSQGGEPQHH. Written as DNA, the CDR3 is TGCGCCAGCAGCCAAGGGGGCGAGCCCCAGCATCAT.

The CDR3 DNA is TGTGCCAGCAACTTGCTACAGAGTCAAGAGACCCAGTACTTC. Translation: CASNLLQSQETQYF. The chain is built from TRBV11-1 and TRBJ2-5; D is ambiguous. Trimming shortened V by 7 bases and J by 2 bases, and 14 bases separated the two germline ends. The germline CDR1 and CDR2 sequences are SGHAT and FQDESV (reference sequence). The CDR3 covers 14 residues.

This clonotype was detected a few times. One base away lies a much larger clone, so this may be a sequencing read error. This sequence joins TRBV6-5 and TRBJ2-7; D call uncertain. CDR3 size: 15 residues. Germline values: CDR1 MNHEY, CDR2 SVGAGI. V was clipped by 0 bases and J by 5 bases, with 14 bases between them. CDR3 coding DNA: TGTGCCAGCAGTTACTCGCAGGACCCTCAGGACGAGCAGTACTTC. Translated: CASSYSQDPQDEQYF.

About this clonotype: Germline and junction disagree at one end, which may indicate a read error. The chain carries TRBV6-5 and TRBJ2-5; D tentatively fits TRBD1 or TRBD2 (5 bases each). This CDR3 region has 16 residues. Germline CDR1 reads MNHEY; CDR2 reads SVGAGI. CDR3 region: CAITQRWGSRQETRYF. In DNA form, the CDR3 reads TGTGCCATCACCCAGAGGTGGGGGAGTAGGCAAGAGACCCGGTACTTC.

With regard to this clonotype: This could be a read error, since a much larger clone is one nucleotide away. The chain recombines TRBV28 with TRBJ1-1, with D maybe TRBD1 (5 bases). The CDR3 has 11 residues. CDR1 is MDHEN and CDR2 is SYDVKM in the germline V gene. The CDR3 is CASTPGTESFF. In DNA, the CDR3 is TGTGCCAGCACTCCAGGGACTGAATCTTTCTTT.

A word on this clonotype: An end of the junction differs from the germline gene, which may be a read error. The chain has TRBV6-6 and TRBJ2-7; D remains unclear. Germline V gene data show CDR1 as MNHNY and CDR2 as SVGAGI (reference sequence). The CDR3 totals 15 residues. The CDR3 spells CASGNIRVVRYDQYF. The DNA of the CDR3 is TGTGCCAGCGGGAACATAAGGGTCGTCCGCTACGACCAGTACTTC.

As for this clonotype: A much bigger clone sits one base away, suggesting this may be a read error. This chain links TRBV20-1 with TRBJ1-1; no reliable D call. The V end lost 0 bases, the J end lost 1 base, and 12 bases lay between the germline ends. The CDR3 length is 15 residues. Germline V CDR1 and CDR2: DFQATT, SNEGSKA (reference sequence). The CDR3 here is CSARDTKGKNTEAFF. The CDR3 bases are TGCAGTGCTAGAGATACTAAGGGAAAGAACACTGAAGCTTTCTTT.

The V and J genes are TRBV24-1 and TRBJ2-1, with 8 bases aligning to TRBD2. This CDR3 has 16 residues. Germline-derived CDR1 and CDR2 are KGHDR and SFDVKD. Trimming removed 3 bases from V and 2 bases from J; junction bases left unmatched: 5. CDR3 in amino acids: CATSDPLADTYNEQFF. The CDR3 region has the DNA TGTGCCACCAGTGATCCACTAGCGGATACCTACAATGAGCAGTTCTTC.

This clonotype was found once. V is TRBV11-3 and J is TRBJ2-2; D is uncertain. Germline V CDR1 and CDR2: SGHNT, YENEEA. The length of the CDR3 is 16 residues. V lost 1 base and J lost 4, with 13 bases in between. CDR3 bases: TGTGCCAGCAGCTTAGTATGCGTGAGTGCCACCGGGGAGCTGTTTTTT. Protein product: CASSLVCVSATGELFF.

Turning to this clonotype: This may be a read error, as it is one base from a much larger clone. The rearrangement links TRBV5-4 to TRBJ1-1, with TRBD1 as a possible D gene (5 bases). The CDR3 totals 15 residues. Germline-derived CDR1 and CDR2 are SGHNT and YYREEE (reference sequence). CDR3 sequence: CVSSLAGGAGTEAFF. The CDR3 DNA reads as TGTGTCAGCAGCTTGGCCGGAGGGGCCGGCACTGAAGCTTTCTTT.

Turning to this clonotype: Germline is not matched at one junction end, which may reflect a read error. The chain carries TRBV29-1 and TRBJ1-1; perhaps TRBD1 as D (5 bases). Germline-derived CDR1 and CDR2 are SQVTM and ANQGSEA. CDR3 size: 13 residues. CDR3 region: CRVVGEMNTGAFF. CDR3 nucleotide sequence: TGCAGGGTTGTGGGGGAAATGAACACTGGAGCTTTCTTT. Based on the CDR3 plus reference TRBV29-1 and TRBJ1-1, the full variable domain is SAVISQKPSRDICQRGTSLTIQCQVDSQVTMMFWYRQQPGQSLTLIATANQGSEATYESGFVIDKFPISRPNLTFSTLTVSNMSPEDSSIYLCRVVGEMNTGAFFGQGTRLTVV.

On this clonotype itself: Since the CDR3 does not end with the conserved phenylalanine or tryptophan, this likely comes from a read error. The J gene is TRBJ2-7, the V gene TRBV2, with a weak D call TRBD1 (5 bases). Germline CDR1 reads SNHLY; CDR2 reads FYNNEI. This CDR3 spans 14 amino acids. Deletions cut 7 bases from V and 7 bases from J, with 20 bases between. The CDR3 here is CASINVVGVREQYL. CDR3 coding DNA: TGTGCCAGCATCAACGTGGTAGGGGTGAGGGAGCAGTACCTC.

This clonotype is medium-sized in the sample. The chain recombines TRBV5-7 with TRBJ2-2; 10 bases are a match to TRBD1. TRBV5-7 is assigned to the ORF class and has an uncertain function. The V segment lost 4 bases and the J segment 5 bases; nucleotides outside the gene matches: 11. CDR3 length: 17 amino acids. The CDR3 reads CASSPILDRGLTGELFF. CDR3 bases: TGTGCCAGCAGCCCCATCCTCGACAGGGGGCTTACCGGGGAGCTGTTTTTT.

As concerns this clonotype: This could be a read error, since a much larger clone is one nucleotide away. Without the conserved terminal phenylalanine or tryptophan, this CDR3 likely stems from a read error. The chain carries TRBV4-2 and TRBJ2-7; the D gene is possibly TRBD2 (7 bases). This CDR3 is 15 amino acids long. The V gene lost 1 base and the J gene lost 9 bases, with 19 bases spanning the gap. Germline V gene data show CDR1 as LGHNA and CDR2 as YNFKEQ. This chain's CDR3 is CASSQGTLTGGLQYS. CDR3 bases: TGTGCCAGCAGCCAAGGGACACTAACCGGGGGGCTGCAGTACTCC.

This clonotype showed up just a few times. The V gene is TRBV20-1, the J gene TRBJ2-6, with a possible D match to TRBD1 (5 bases). This CDR3 has 14 residues. The V gene's germline CDR1 is DFQATT and CDR2 SNEGSKA (reference sequence). Between the trimmed V and J ends, which lost 6 bases and 4 bases, there was a span of 13 bases. Written as DNA, the CDR3 is TGCAGTGCCAGCAGGGTAACCGGGGCCAACGTCCTGACTTTC. It specifies CSASRVTGANVLTF.

The rearrangement joins TRBV6-6 to TRBJ1-2, with 8 positions matching TRBD1. J was trimmed by 4 bases and V by 11 bases; bases with no gene match: 15. Looked up from germline, CDR1 is MNHNY and CDR2 is SVGAGI (reference sequence). There are 15 residues in the CDR3. This CDR3 is CACTSPQGAFYGYTF. The DNA of the CDR3 is TGTGCCTGCACCTCCCCGCAGGGGGCTTTCTATGGCTACACCTTC.

On this clonotype: Just one base apart from a much larger clone, this may be a read error. The V call is TRBV12-3 or TRBV12-4, the J call TRBJ1-1; D is uncertain. The CDR3 is 14 residues long. CDR3 nucleotides: TGTGCCAGCAGTTTCCAGGAGATGAACACTCAAGCTTTCTTT. Its protein product is CASSFQEMNTQAFF.